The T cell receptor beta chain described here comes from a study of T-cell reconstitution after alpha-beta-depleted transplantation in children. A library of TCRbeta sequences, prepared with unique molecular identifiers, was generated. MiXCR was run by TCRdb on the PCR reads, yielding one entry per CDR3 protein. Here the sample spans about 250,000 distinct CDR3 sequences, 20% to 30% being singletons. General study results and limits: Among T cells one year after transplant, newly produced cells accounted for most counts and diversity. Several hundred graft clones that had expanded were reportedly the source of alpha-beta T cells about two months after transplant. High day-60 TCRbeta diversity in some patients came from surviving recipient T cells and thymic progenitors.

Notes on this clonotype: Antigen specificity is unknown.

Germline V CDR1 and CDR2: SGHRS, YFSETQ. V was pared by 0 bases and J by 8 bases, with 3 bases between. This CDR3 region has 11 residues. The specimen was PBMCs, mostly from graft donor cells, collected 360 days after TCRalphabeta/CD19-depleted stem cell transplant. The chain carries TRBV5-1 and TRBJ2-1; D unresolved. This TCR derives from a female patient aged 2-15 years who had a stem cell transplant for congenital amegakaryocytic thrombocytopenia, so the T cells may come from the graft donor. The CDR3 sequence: CASSLEDEQFF. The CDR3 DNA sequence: TGCGCCAGCAGCTTGGAAGATGAGCAGTTCTTC. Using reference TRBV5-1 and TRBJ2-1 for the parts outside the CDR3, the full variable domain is KAGVTQTPRYLIKTRGQQVTLSCSPISGHRSVSWYQQTPGQGLQFLFEYFSETQRNKGNFPGRFSGRQFSNSRSEMNVSTLELGDSALYLCASSLEDEQFFGPGTRLTVL.